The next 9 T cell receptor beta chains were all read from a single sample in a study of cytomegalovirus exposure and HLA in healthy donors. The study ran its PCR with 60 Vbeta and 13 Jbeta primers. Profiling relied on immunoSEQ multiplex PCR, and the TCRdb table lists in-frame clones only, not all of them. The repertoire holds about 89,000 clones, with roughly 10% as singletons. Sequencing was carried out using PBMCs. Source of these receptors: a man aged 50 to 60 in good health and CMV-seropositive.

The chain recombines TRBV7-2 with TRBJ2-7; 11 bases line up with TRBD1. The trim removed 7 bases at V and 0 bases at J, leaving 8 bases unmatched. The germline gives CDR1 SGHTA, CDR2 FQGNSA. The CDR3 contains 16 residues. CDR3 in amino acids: CASTPWGTGGSYEQYF. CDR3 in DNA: TGTGCCAGCACACCCTGGGGGACAGGGGGCTCCTACGAGCAGTACTTC.

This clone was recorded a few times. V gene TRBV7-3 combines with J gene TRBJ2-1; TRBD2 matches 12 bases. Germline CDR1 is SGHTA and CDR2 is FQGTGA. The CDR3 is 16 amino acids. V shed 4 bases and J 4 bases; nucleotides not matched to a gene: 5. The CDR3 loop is CASSSSGRVQYNEQFF. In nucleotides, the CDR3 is TGTGCCAGCAGCTCTAGCGGGAGGGTCCAATACAATGAGCAGTTCTTC.

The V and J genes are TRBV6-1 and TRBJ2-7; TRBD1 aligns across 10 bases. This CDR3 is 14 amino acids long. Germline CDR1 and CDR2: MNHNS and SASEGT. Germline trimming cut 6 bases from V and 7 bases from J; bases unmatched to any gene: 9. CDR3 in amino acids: CASRMGQGMGEQYF. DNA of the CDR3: TGTGCCAGCAGGATGGGACAGGGGATGGGTGAGCAGTACTTC.

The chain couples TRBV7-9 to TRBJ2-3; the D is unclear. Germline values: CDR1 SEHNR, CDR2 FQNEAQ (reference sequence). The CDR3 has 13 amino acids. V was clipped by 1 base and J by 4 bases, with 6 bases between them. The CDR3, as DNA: TGTGCCAGCAGCTTAGGCAGCGCAGATACGCAGTATTTT. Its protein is CASSLGSADTQYF.

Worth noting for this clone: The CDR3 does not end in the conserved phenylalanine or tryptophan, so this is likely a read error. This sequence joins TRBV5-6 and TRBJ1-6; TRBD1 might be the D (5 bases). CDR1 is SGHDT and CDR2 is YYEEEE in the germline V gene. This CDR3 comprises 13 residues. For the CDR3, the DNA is TGTGCCAGCAGCCTAGGCGGGGGTTCAGCCCTCCACTTG. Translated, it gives CASSLGGGSALHL.

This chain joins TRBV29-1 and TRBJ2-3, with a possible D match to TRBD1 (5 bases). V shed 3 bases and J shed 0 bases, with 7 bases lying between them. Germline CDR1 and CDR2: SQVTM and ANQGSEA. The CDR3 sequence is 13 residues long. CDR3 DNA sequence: TGCAGCGTTGATAGGGGCAGCACAGATACGCAGTATTTT. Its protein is CSVDRGSTDTQYF.

The CDR3 reads CAWSVGRPGSYNEQFF. The CDR3 DNA reads TGTGCCTGGAGTGTAGGCCGACCAGGATCCTACAATGAGCAGTTCTTC. The V and J genes are TRBV30 and TRBJ2-1; D is unresolved. Trimming cost V 0 bases and J 1 base, with 13 bases left between them. Germline CDR1 and CDR2: GTSNPN and SVGIG (reference sequence). The length of the CDR3 is 16 residues. Looking up the rest from reference TRBV30 and TRBJ2-1 gives the full variable domain: SQTIHQWPATLVQPVGSPLSLECTVEGTSNPNLYWYRQAAGRGLQLLFYSVGIGQISSEVPQNLSASRPQDRQFILSSKKLLLSDSGFYLCAWSVGRPGSYNEQFFGPGTRLTVL.

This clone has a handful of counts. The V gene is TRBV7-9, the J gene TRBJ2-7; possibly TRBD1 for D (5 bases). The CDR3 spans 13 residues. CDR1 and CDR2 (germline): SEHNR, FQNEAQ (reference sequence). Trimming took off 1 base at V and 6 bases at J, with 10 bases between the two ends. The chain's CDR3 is CASSLGRAGEQYF. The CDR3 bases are TGTGCCAGCAGCTTAGGCAGGGCCGGCGAGCAGTACTTC.

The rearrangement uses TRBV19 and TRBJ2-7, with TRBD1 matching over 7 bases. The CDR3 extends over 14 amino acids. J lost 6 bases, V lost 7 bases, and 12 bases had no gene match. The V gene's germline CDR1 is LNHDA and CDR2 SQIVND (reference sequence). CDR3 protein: CASTTGTVPVEQYF. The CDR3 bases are TGTGCCAGTACTACTGGGACAGTTCCGGTCGAGCAGTACTTC.